The 9 T cell receptor beta chains below come from one sample, sequenced in a study of cytomegalovirus exposure and HLA in healthy donors. The PCR ran on 60 Vbeta and 13 Jbeta primers. Method: immunoSEQ multiplex PCR; TCRdb's copy keeps in-frame clones and lacks some. The sample shows 200,000 to 250,000 clones, 82% of them seen only once. The sample taken for sequencing was PBMCs. The receptors come from a woman in her forties in good health and CMV-seronegative.

The gene calls are TRBV7-8 and TRBJ2-7, with 8 bases matching TRBD2. The CDR3 is 16 amino acids. The junction had 9 bases not matched to a gene; V was cut back by 5 bases and J by 0 bases. The germline V gene encodes CDR1 SGHVS and CDR2 FQNEAQ. The chain's CDR3 is CASSPSGLVGSYEQYF. CDR3 bases: TGTGCCAGCAGCCCCTCGGGACTAGTCGGCTCCTACGAGCAGTACTTC.

CDR3 in amino acids: CSVDERAGKQFF. CDR3 nucleotides: TGCAGCGTTGACGAACGTGCGGGGAAGCAGTTCTTC. This chain uses TRBV29-1 with TRBJ2-1; TRBD2 might be the D (6 bases). V gave up 3 bases and J gave up 11 bases, with 14 bases separating them. CDR3 size: 12 residues. Germline CDR1 and CDR2: SQVTM and ANQGSEA.

As concerns this clone: Other nucleotide sequences from this sample produce the same CDR3. V is TRBV19 and J is TRBJ2-1; TRBD2 matches at 10 bases. This CDR3 has 14 residues. V lost 9 bases to trimming and J lost 0 bases; unmatched junction nucleotides: 2. CDR1 is LNHDA, CDR2 SQIVND, per germline (reference sequence). CDR3 amino acids: CASSSGSSYNEQFF. As DNA, the CDR3 is TGTGCCAGCTCTAGCGGGAGCTCCTACAATGAGCAGTTCTTC. Variable domain in full (rest from reference TRBV19 and TRBJ2-1): DGGITQSPKYLFRKEGQNVTLSCEQNLNHDAMYWYRQDPGQGLRLIYYSQIVNDFQKGDIAEGYSVSREKKESFPLTVTSAQKNPTAFYLCASSSGSSYNEQFFGPGTRLTVL.

V gene TRBV5-1 combines with J gene TRBJ1-2, with 7 nucleotides matching TRBD1. Germline V lookup: CDR1 SGHRS, CDR2 YFSETQ. Trimming at V came to 4 bases and at J to 7 bases, leaving 10 bases not matched to a gene. The CDR3 runs 14 residues. CDR3 amino acids: CASSPGQAVGGYTF. The CDR3 nucleotides are TGCGCCAGCAGCCCCGGACAGGCTGTTGGTGGCTACACCTTC.

This clone was observed a handful of times. The CDR3 DNA is TGTGCCAGCAGCTTAGTAATGAGCCTCAACCTCATGAGCGAGCAGTTCTTC. Translation gives CASSLVMSLNLMSEQFF. V usage is TRBV7-9 and J usage is TRBJ2-1; D not certain. V dropped 1 base and J dropped 10 bases, with 23 bases sitting between them. There are 17 residues in the CDR3. Germline CDR1 is SEHNR and CDR2 is FQNEAQ (reference sequence).

The rearrangement uses TRBV19 and TRBJ2-1; maybe TRBD2 (6 bases). The germline V gene has CDR1 LNHDA and CDR2 SQIVND (reference sequence). Deletions cut 6 bases from V and 4 bases from J, with 10 bases between. The CDR3 has 13 amino acids. The CDR3 DNA reads as TGTGCCAGTAGGCTAGCGTCGTACAATGAGCAGTTCTTC. Its translation is CASRLASYNEQFF.

This chain uses TRBV7-2 with TRBJ2-5; possibly TRBD2 for D (6 bases). CDR1 and CDR2 (germline): SGHTA, FQGNSA. The CDR3 loop spans 14 amino acids. Trimming cost V 5 bases and J 5 bases, with 15 bases left between them. CDR3 in DNA: TGTGCCAGCAGCCGTCGCGCGGGACTGGAGACCCAGTACTTC. Its translation is CASSRRAGLETQYF.

The chain employs TRBV9 and TRBJ2-7, with TRBD2 identical over 7 bases. CDR1 and CDR2 from the germline V gene are SGDLS and YYNGEE. V shed 0 bases, J shed 7 bases, and the junction held 7 bases outside the gene matches. The CDR3 has 14 amino acids. CDR3 DNA: TGTGCCAGCAGCGTAGACTGGCGGGAGAGGGAGCAGTACTTC. Translation: CASSVDWREREQYF.

The chain carries TRBV14 and TRBJ2-2, with 12 bases fitting TRBD2. Germline V gene data show CDR1 as SGHDN and CDR2 as FVKESK. The V and J ends lost 4 bases and 6 bases, in that order; junction bases with no gene match: 3. The CDR3 consists of 15 residues. CDR3 region: CASSPTSGRSGELFF. In DNA form, the CDR3 reads TGTGCCAGCAGCCCGACTAGCGGGAGATCCGGGGAGCTGTTTTTT.